The 10 T cell receptor beta chains below come from one sample, sequenced in a study of molecular identifiers for immune sequencing clone quantification. Using its own MiXCR run on the PCR reads, TCRdb lists one record per CDR3 protein. The table includes hundreds of thousands of distinct CDR3 sequences, approximately 24% detected once. The source material was naive CD8+ T cells from blood, with Jurkat cell RNA spiked in. Subset here: FACS-sorted CD8+CD4-CCR7+CD45RA+ naive T cells. The receptors were gathered from a human donor in good health. Some libraries in this study had Jurkat cell RNA spiked in.

This clonotype has more than one count but fewer than ten. This chain links TRBV6-6 with TRBJ1-6; D ambiguous. The V gene's germline CDR1 is MNHNY and CDR2 SVGAGI (reference sequence). CDR3 length: 16 amino acids. Deletions cut 0 bases from V and 7 bases from J, with 13 bases between. The chain's CDR3 is CASSYSNPGPNSPLHF. The CDR3, as DNA: TGTGCCAGCAGTTACTCGAATCCGGGTCCGAATTCACCCCTCCACTTT.

The chain employs TRBV12-3 or TRBV12-4 and TRBJ2-1; TRBD1 matches at 10 bases. The CDR3 runs 15 residues. The junction had 6 bases not matched to a gene; V was cut back by 7 bases and J by 3 bases. Here the CDR3 reads CASTPRTGGYNEQFF. The CDR3 region has the DNA TGTGCCAGCACCCCTAGGACAGGGGGCTACAATGAGCAGTTCTTC.

This clonotype was seen only once. The chain carries TRBV7-9 and TRBJ2-2; D gene uncertain. The V end lost 0 bases, the J end lost 7 bases, and 6 bases lay between the germline ends. Germline V lookup: CDR1 SEHNR, CDR2 FQNEAQ (reference sequence). CDR3 size: 13 residues. The CDR3 loop is CASSLAIDGELFF. The CDR3 DNA is TGTGCCAGCAGCTTAGCGATAGACGGGGAGCTGTTTTTT. The variable domain in full, completed from reference TRBV7-9 and TRBJ2-2, reads DTGVSQNPRHKITKRGQNVTFRCDPISEHNRLYWYRQTLGQGPEFLTYFQNEAQLEKSRLLSDRFSAERPKGSFSTLEIQRTEQGDSAMYLCASSLAIDGELFFGEGSRLTVL.

This clonotype was detected only a few times. The genes are TRBV20-1 and TRBJ2-2; TRBD1 matches 7 bases. Germline loops: CDR1 DFQATT, CDR2 SNEGSKA (reference sequence). CDR3 length equals 15 residues. The ends lost 0 bases at V and 5 bases at J; junction bases unmatched: 6. This CDR3 is CSARDRQGWTGELFF. The DNA for the CDR3 is TGCAGTGCTAGAGATAGACAGGGTTGGACCGGGGAGCTGTTTTTT.

Worth noting for this clonotype: Being one base from a much bigger clone, this may be a read error. The missing conserved phenylalanine or tryptophan at the end of this CDR3 makes a read error likely. This rearrangement joins TRBV4-1 to TRBJ2-3; no definite D call. The V end was cut by 2 bases, the J end by 3 bases, with 6 bases between. This CDR3 contains 13 residues. Germline lookup yields CDR1 MGHRA and CDR2 YSYEKL. CDR3 nucleotides: TGCGCCAGCAGCCAAACAGCAACAGATACGCAGTATCTT. Its translation: CASSQTATDTQYL.

This clonotype was recorded many times. The chain uses TRBV10-2 and TRBJ1-1; TRBD1 matches 8 bases. CDR3 length: 13 amino acids. Trimming took 2 bases from V and 7 from J; bases not matched to a gene: 3. Germline V CDR1 and CDR2: WSHSY, SAAADI. The chain's CDR3 is CASSEPGTGEAFF. The CDR3 bases are TGCGCCAGCAGTGAGCCCGGGACAGGTGAAGCTTTCTTT.

This clonotype was observed many times. This rearrangement joins TRBV12-5 to TRBJ2-3, with 10 bases matching TRBD2. This CDR3 has 16 residues. The germline V gene has CDR1 LGHNT and CDR2 FRNRAP. The J segment lost 13 bases and the V segment lost 0 bases, leaving 13 bases of the junction unmatched. This CDR3 reads CASGLVVTSGNGGKYF. The CDR3 DNA reads as TGTGCTAGTGGTTTGGTCGTCACTAGCGGGAACGGAGGGAAGTATTTT.

This clonotype was recorded at least ten times. This rearrangement joins TRBV24-1 to TRBJ2-3; a possible D gene is TRBD1 (5 bases). CDR1 is KGHDR and CDR2 is SFDVKD in the germline V gene. Trimming removed 4 bases at V and 2 bases at J, with 9 bases between. The CDR3 loop spans 14 amino acids. In DNA form, the CDR3 reads TGTGCCACCAGTGAACACAGGAACACAGATACGCAGTATTTT. It specifies CATSEHRNTDTQYF.

This clonotype was observed a few times. The chain employs TRBV19 and TRBJ2-2; no clear D gene. V dropped 1 base and J dropped 5 bases, with 11 bases sitting between them. Germline V lookup: CDR1 LNHDA, CDR2 SQIVND (reference sequence). The CDR3 sequence is 15 residues long. CDR3 sequence (DNA): TGTGCCAGTAGTATAGGGGGTGCGGTGACCGGGGAGCTGTTTTTT. It translates to CASSIGGAVTGELFF.

This clonotype was seen many times. The CDR3: CSVAGTAIEQYF. The CDR3, as DNA: TGCAGCGTGGCCGGGACAGCAATCGAGCAGTACTTC. This sequence joins TRBV29-1 and TRBJ2-7, with 7 positions matching TRBD1. CDR1 and CDR2 (germline): SQVTM, ANQGSEA. This CDR3 spans 12 amino acids. Trimming at V came to 6 bases and at J to 6 bases, leaving 8 bases not matched to a gene.